The 18 T cell receptor beta chains reported below all come from one sample, sequenced in a study of blood T cells in healthy people across ages. Primers used in a second PCR of roughly 7 to 12 cycles were a sample-barcoded 5' primer and a J-beta primer mix. From the 5' RACE reads, TCRdb called clonotypes with MiXCR, one entry per CDR3 protein. The sample consists of some 1,800,000 distinct CDR3 sequences, 39% of them appearing once. The sample was blood. The receptors come from a human donor in good health.

To note about this clonotype: Sequence at one end of the junction differs from germline and may be a read error. The chain combines TRBV7-9 with TRBJ2-7, with a possible D match to TRBD2 (5 bases). Germline CDR1 SEHNR, CDR2 FQNEAQ (reference sequence). This CDR3 region has 14 residues. The CDR3 DNA sequence: TGTTCCAGCAGCACGGACTGGGCCTCCTACGAGCAGTACTTC. Its protein product is CSSSTDWASYEQYF.

The chain couples TRBV6-2 or TRBV6-3 to TRBJ2-5; the D is unclear. Per the germline V gene, CDR1 is MNHEY and CDR2 is SVGEGT. The CDR3 has 14 residues. V was cut by 6 bases and J by 5 bases, with 16 bases left in between. The CDR3 protein is CASSLDPNAETQYF. The CDR3 nucleotides are TGTGCCAGCAGCCTCGACCCTAACGCGGAGACCCAGTACTTC.

This clonotype has a handful of counts. This chain connects TRBV15 to TRBJ2-3; D perhaps matches TRBD2 (6 bases). CDR1 is LNHNV, CDR2 YYDKDF, per germline (reference sequence). With 3 bases removed from V and 5 bases from J, the gap between germline ends came to 18 bases. This CDR3 contains 16 residues. Written as DNA, the CDR3 is TGTGCCACCAGCAGCGTGGCGGGGCAGTGGGGAGATACGCAGTATTTT. Protein product: CATSSVAGQWGDTQYF.

This clonotype was seen a few times. The CDR3 DNA reads as TGTGCCATCAGAGCCTCCGGGACATTTCACAATGAGCAGTTCTTC. Its protein product is CAIRASGTFHNEQFF. The chain uses TRBV10-3 and TRBJ2-1; weak D call: TRBD1 (6 bases). Germline assignment: CDR1 ENHRY and CDR2 SYGVKD. This CDR3 is 15 amino acids long. Trimming took off 6 bases at V and 5 bases at J, with 17 bases between the two ends.

The count of this clonotype is one. Germline is not matched at one junction end, which may reflect a read error. The rearrangement uses TRBV12-3 or TRBV12-4 and TRBJ2-2, with TRBD1 matching 8 bases. The CDR3 totals 15 residues. The CDR3 sequence: CASSRQGMGTGERFF. The DNA of the CDR3 is TGTGCCAGCAGTCGACAGGGGATGGGCACCGGGGAGCGGTTTTTT.

This clonotype was counted a single time. The V gene is TRBV2, the J gene TRBJ2-4, with TRBD1 identical over 7 bases. With the DNA end fitting TRBJ2-5 better, the J assignment may be wrong. In germline, CDR1 is SNHLY, CDR2 FYNNEI. There are 15 residues in the CDR3. CDR3 sequence: CASRPRQGFEETQYF. The CDR3 DNA follows: TGTGCCAGCAGGCCCCGACAGGGCTTTGAAGAGACCCAGTACTTC.

This chain joins TRBV20-1 and TRBJ2-3; the D gene is possibly TRBD2 (6 bases). The CDR3 is made up of 14 amino acids. V was cut by 2 bases and J by 2 bases, with 11 bases left in between. CDR1 DFQATT and CDR2 SNEGSKA come from the germline V gene (reference sequence). In nucleotides, the CDR3 is TGCAGTGCTAGACGGGCGGGGACCACAGATACGCAGTATTTT. Its translation: CSARRAGTTDTQYF.

The CDR3 loop is CASSRAVAGSYNEQFF. In DNA form, the CDR3 reads TGTGCCAGCTCACGGGCGGTAGCGGGGTCCTACAATGAGCAGTTCTTC. V and J are TRBV18 and TRBJ2-1, with 8 positions matching TRBD2. This CDR3 contains 16 residues. The germline V gene has CDR1 KGHSH and CDR2 LQKENI. Trimming took 4 bases from V and 1 from J; bases not matched to a gene: 6. Complete variable domain (other parts from reference TRBV18 and TRBJ2-1): NAGVMQNPRHLVRRRGQEARLRCSPMKGHSHVYWYRQLPEEGLKFMVYLQKENIIDESGMPKERFSAEFPKEGPSILRIQQVVRGDSAAYFCASSRAVAGSYNEQFFGPGTRLTVL.

This clonotype was seen a handful of times. This chain joins TRBV10-3 and TRBJ2-1; D is undetermined. V lost 0 bases to trimming and J lost 11 bases, with 14 bases between them. The CDR3 spans 14 residues. From germline, CDR1 is ENHRY and CDR2 SYGVKD. The CDR3: CAISESNTETQQFF. CDR3 DNA sequence: TGTGCCATCAGTGAGTCGAATACAGAAACCCAGCAGTTCTTC.

The sample holds one count of this clonotype. The chain has TRBV7-8 and TRBJ1-1; possibly TRBD1 for D (5 bases). CDR1 and CDR2 (germline): SGHVS, FQNEAQ. This CDR3 region has 15 residues. With 5 bases removed from V and 1 base from J, the gap between germline ends came to 14 bases. CDR3 sequence reads: CASSPRYGGNTEAFF. For the CDR3, the DNA is TGTGCCAGCAGCCCTCGTTACGGGGGGAACACTGAAGCTTTCTTT.

Only a few counts were recorded for this clonotype. The J gene is TRBJ2-5, the V gene TRBV2, with 8 bases aligning to TRBD2. The CDR3 has 13 amino acids. CDR1 is SNHLY, CDR2 FYNNEI, per germline. Trimming at V came to 10 bases and at J to 2 bases, leaving 6 bases not matched to a gene. The DNA of the CDR3 is TGTGCCACTAATCGGGGGGGACAAGAGACCCAGTACTTC. Encoded protein: CATNRGGQETQYF.

This clonotype turned up a few times. The chain has TRBV7-2 and TRBJ2-5; 12 nucleotides agree with TRBD2. The V segment lost 5 bases and the J segment 1 base; nucleotides outside the gene matches: 11. The germline V gene has CDR1 SGHTA and CDR2 FQGNSA. The CDR3 length is 18 residues. CDR3 amino acids: CASSRFYLAGGPQETQYF. Written as DNA, the CDR3 is TGTGCCAGCAGCCGATTCTATCTAGCGGGGGGGCCCCAAGAGACCCAGTACTTC.

The rearrangement links TRBV29-1 to TRBJ1-1; D unclear. CDR3 length: 12 residues. Germline V lookup: CDR1 SQVTM, CDR2 ANQGSEA. The ends were cut back, 7 bases at V and 1 base at J, with 10 bases in the middle. CDR3 amino acids: CSADGPNTEAFF. The DNA for the CDR3 is TGCAGCGCCGACGGCCCGAACACTGAAGCTTTCTTT. Supplemented by reference TRBV29-1 and TRBJ1-1, the full variable domain reads SAVISQKPSRDICQRGTSLTIQCQVDSQVTMMFWYRQQPGQSLTLIATANQGSEATYESGFVIDKFPISRPNLTFSTLTVSNMSPEDSSIYLCSADGPNTEAFFGQGTRLTVV.

The V and J genes are TRBV5-1 and TRBJ2-7; D assignment may be TRBD1 or TRBD2 (8 bases each). Germline CDR1 reads SGHRS; CDR2 reads YFSETQ. V was cut by 0 bases and J by 3 bases, with 19 bases left in between. The CDR3 has 17 amino acids. CDR3 DNA: TGCGCCAGCAGCTTGGTCTACAGGGGGACTAGGAGCTACGAGCAGTACTTC. Translated: CASSLVYRGTRSYEQYF.

This chain's CDR3 is CASTRDRIFYGYTF. CDR3 nucleotides: TGTGCCAGCACTCGGGACAGGATTTTCTATGGCTACACCTTC. This chain links TRBV12-3 or TRBV12-4 with TRBJ1-2, with TRBD1 matching over 8 bases. J lost 4 bases, V lost 7 bases, and 8 bases had no gene match. The CDR3 sequence is 14 residues long.

At least ten counts were recorded for this clonotype. The V and J genes are TRBV10-3 and TRBJ1-2, with D possibly TRBD1 on 5 matching bases. CDR1 and CDR2 (germline): ENHRY, SYGVKD. The CDR3 length is 14 residues. Between the trimmed V and J ends, which lost 6 bases and 4 bases, there was a span of 15 bases. The CDR3 is CAISPGPSGYGYTF. DNA for the CDR3: TGTGCCATCAGCCCGGGACCCTCAGGCTATGGCTACACCTTC.

This clonotype turned up a few times. The rearrangement links TRBV11-2 to TRBJ1-2; D perhaps matches TRBD1 (5 bases). The V and J ends lost 5 bases and 4 bases respectively, with 11 bases between them. Germline CDR1 SGHAT, CDR2 FQNNGV. The CDR3 has 13 residues. The CDR3 sequence: CASSAAGGYGYTF. The CDR3 DNA reads TGTGCCAGCAGCGCCGCCGGGGGCTATGGCTACACCTTC.

This clonotype was detected only a few times. V usage is TRBV20-1 and J usage is TRBJ1-5, with D maybe TRBD1 (6 bases). Deletions cut 3 bases from V and 1 base from J, with 19 bases between. The CDR3 extends over 17 amino acids. Germline V gives CDR1 DFQATT, CDR2 SNEGSKA (reference sequence). Here the CDR3 reads CSASRHQGMVSNQPQHF. CDR3 sequence (DNA): TGCAGTGCTAGCAGGCATCAGGGGATGGTAAGCAATCAGCCCCAGCATTTT.